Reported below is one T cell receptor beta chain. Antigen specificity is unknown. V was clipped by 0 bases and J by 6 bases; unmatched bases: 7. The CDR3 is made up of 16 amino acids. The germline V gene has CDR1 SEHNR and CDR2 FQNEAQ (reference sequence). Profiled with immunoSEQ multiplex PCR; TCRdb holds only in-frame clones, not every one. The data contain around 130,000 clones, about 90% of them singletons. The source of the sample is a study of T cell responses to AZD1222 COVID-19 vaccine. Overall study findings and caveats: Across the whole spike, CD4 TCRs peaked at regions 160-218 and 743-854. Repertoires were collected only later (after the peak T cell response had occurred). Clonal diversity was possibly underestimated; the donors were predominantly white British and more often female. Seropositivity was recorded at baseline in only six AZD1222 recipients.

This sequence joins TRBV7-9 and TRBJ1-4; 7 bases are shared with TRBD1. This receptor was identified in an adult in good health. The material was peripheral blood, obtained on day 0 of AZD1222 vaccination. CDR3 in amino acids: CASSLATGTVYEKLFF. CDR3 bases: TGTGCCAGCAGCTTAGCAACCGGGACAGTGTATGAAAAACTGTTTTTT.